This TCR beta chain came from a study of PD-L1 blockade in urothelial cancer. Turning to the study itself: Most of the roughly 29 patients were men whose urothelial cancer was bladder-origin. Among blood samples, the median T cell count was some 150,000. After treatment start, blood was analyzed at 3 weeks (second dose) and at 6 weeks.

Clones were sequenced by immunoSEQ multiplex PCR, and TCRdb holds only the in-frame ones, with some missing. The sample has tens of thousands of clones, more than 70% seen once. This sample's time point: pretreatment peripheral blood. CDR1 is SGHAT and CDR2 is FQDESV in the germline V gene (reference sequence). This CDR3 is 13 amino acids long. Trimming cost V 3 bases and J 5 bases, with 10 bases left between them. Source: PBMCs, taken around atezolizumab (anti-PD-L1) treatment. The TCR comes from a donor aged 40 or over with urothelial cancer. The chain joins TRBV11-1 to TRBJ1-1; D gene ambiguous. The chain's CDR3 is CASSFGQRTEAFF. The CDR3 DNA sequence: TGTGCCAGCAGCTTCGGGCAGCGGACTGAAGCTTTCTTT.